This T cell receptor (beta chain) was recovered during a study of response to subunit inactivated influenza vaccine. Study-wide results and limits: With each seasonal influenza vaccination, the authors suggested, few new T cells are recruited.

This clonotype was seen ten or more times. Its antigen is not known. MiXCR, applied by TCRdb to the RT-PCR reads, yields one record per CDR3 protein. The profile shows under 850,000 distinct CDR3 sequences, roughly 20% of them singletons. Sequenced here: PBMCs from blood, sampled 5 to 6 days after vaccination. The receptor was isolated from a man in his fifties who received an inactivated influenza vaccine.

The DNA for the CDR3 is TGTGCCAGCAGAAGGGCAGACTCCTACGAGCAGTACTTC. It specifies CASRRADSYEQYF. This sequence joins TRBV25-1 and TRBJ2-7; the D is unclear. Trimming took 6 bases from V and 0 from J, leaving 9 bases between them. Per germline, CDR1 MGHDK and CDR2 SYGVNS. The CDR3 has 13 residues.